This TCR beta chain stems from a study of Tregs in tolerant kidney transplant recipients (dated 2019 in TCRdb). Concerning the study at large: Related donors were used in the transplants with nonmyeloablative bone marrow transplantation, and mixed chimerism was transient in the human trials. The study used TCRbeta sequencing to identify donor-specific regulatory T cells before combined kidney and bone marrow transplantation, then tracked those cells after transplant.

On the study overall, not on this receptor specifically: The most biologically relevant and donor-specific TCRbeta repertoire appeared to be identified by expanding Tregs with activated donor B cells. Biological reproducibility was not directly assessed, although technical replication error appeared to be minimal. Donor-specific Treg expansion was found to exceed global Treg expansion in tolerant patients, suggesting antigen-driven rather than nonspecific expansion. Because only a small number of patients were included, the study had limitations, and the results will need to be validated in larger populations as well as under other immunosuppression protocols. PCR primers changed over time for some patients, so nucleotide-level comparison across those patients' samples was not possible.

For TCRbeta CDR3 sequencing, genomic DNA from the sorted cells was extracted using the QIAGEN DNeasy Blood and Tissue Kit. High-throughput TCRbeta CDR3 sequencing, which included PCR amplification with bias correction and internal controls, was done commercially through immunoSEQ. In the original analysis: Unique productive TCRbeta sequences were defined by CDR3 nucleotide sequence where primers matched, otherwise by CDR3 amino acid sequence with Vbeta and Jbeta genes. Sorting error was corrected by removing sequences shared between sorted populations at a frequency ratio of 2:1 or less, and the remaining shared sequences were assigned to the higher population. Donor-reactive sequences were defined as at least 5-fold expanded in CFSE-low cells versus unstimulated cells, with frequency of at least 0.01% in CFSE-low cells. Repertoire divergence was quantified by Jensen-Shannon divergence calculated from the top 100 TCRbeta sequences ranked by frequency. For samples with multiple sequencing runs, sorting error was corrected in each run separately before the runs were combined. Drawn from immuneACCESS, this table holds only the in-frame rearrangements with V and J called that TCRdb kept. Clones are partly lost; checked studies trace under half to an unresolved V gene and leave the rest unexplained. The V and J calls and clone size come from that table; D and trimming were worked out from the DNA. The table for this sample lists about 83,000 clones; nearly 98% of them were counted only once. 0.56% of the sample goes to the ten largest clones.

A remark on this clone: What this receptor recognizes is not known. Per-base quality was not reported, and no clone a single base away is much larger than it.

Taken with the paper, the label for time point translates to: blood sample drawn before combined kidney and bone marrow transplant. Unstimulated Tregs (CD4+CD25+CD127-), CD4+ non-Tregs (CD4+CD25-), CD4 and CD8 cells were FACS-sorted from thawed PBMCs. The patients were a few recipients of combined kidney and bone marrow transplants from the ITN036ST trial, and samples were available only from these trial subjects. Healthy control blood was processed to PBMCs with a Ficoll density gradient and then cryopreserved, whereas patient PBMCs were collected both before and after transplant. CDR1 LGHNA and CDR2 YSLEER are derived from the germline V gene. The CDR3 measures 16 amino acids from cysteine to phenylalanine. Only the CDR3 DNA is retained, 48 bases long and in frame from the first base. The V and J ends are trimmed by 6 bases and 0 bases, leaving 14 bases between them.

Sequences were derived from CD4+ T cells from blood, sampled before the transplant. The sequence links TRBV4-3 to TRBJ2-2, and perhaps TRBD2 as D gene, on 7 matching bases. This sequence originates from a human donor who received a combined kidney and bone marrow transplant. This receptor has the CDR3 CASRQGGGANTGELFF. The sequenced DNA is TGCGCCAGCAGACAGGGAGGGGGGGCGAACACCGGGGAGCTGTTTTTT.